The clone carrying this TCR beta chain was recorded a few times. This record belongs to a study of T cell changes during pregnancy in multiple sclerosis. Measured with immunoSEQ multiplex PCR; TCRdb has only the in-frame clones, and not every one. The sample yields 70,000 to 95,000 clones, roughly 92% seen once. V was cut by 6 bases and J by 1 base, with 9 bases left in between. Germline V gene lookup returns CDR1 SGHTA and CDR2 FQGNSA. This CDR3 has 13 residues. The chain recombines TRBV7-2 with TRBJ1-1; D not certain. The sequence was obtained from a female donor in good health, enrolled as a control in a pregnancy study. This sample comprised peripheral blood, obtained in the second trimester of pregnancy. CDR3 region: CASSTRGNTEAFF. CDR3 DNA: TGTGCCAGCAGTACTCGGGGGAACACTGAAGCTTTCTTT.